This T cell receptor beta chain was identified in a study of blood T cell repertoires in COVID-19. Study information: Italy, Spain and the United States were the sources of the convalescent and acute COVID-19 samples.

In the original analysis: Researchers report that nucleated cell counts were estimated from reference gene primer amplification. Repertoires were generated with immunoSEQ multiplex PCR, while TCRdb's copy carries only in-frame clones and drops some. Clone size and the V and J calls come from that table; the DNA yielded D and trimming. The sample records about 98,000 clones, over 70% being singletons. CDR3 length: 15 amino acids. V trimming: 6 bases; J trimming: 1 base; junction bases outside the gene matches: 6. From germline, CDR1 is MDHEN and CDR2 SYDVKM. The sequenced material came from peripheral blood. The sequence came from an older man with acute or convalescent COVID-19. The rearrangement uses TRBV28 and TRBJ1-1; 9 bases agree with TRBD1. The CDR3 coding sequence is TGTGCCAGCAGGTACAGGGGGCGAGCGAACACTGAAGCTTTCTTT. Protein: CASRYRGRANTEAFF. Using reference TRBV28 and TRBJ1-1 for the parts outside the CDR3, the full variable domain is DVKVTQSSRYLVKRTGEKVFLECVQDMDHENMFWYRQDPGLGLRLIYFSYDVKMKEKGDIPEGYSVSREKKERFSLILESASTNQTSMYLCASRYRGRANTEAFFGQGTRLTVV.